The 6 T cell receptor beta chains below all came from one sample that was sequenced in a study of regulatory T cells in long-lasting Graves disease. The sample's time point: persistent/refractory GD, antithyroid drugs over 5 years with positive TRAb. Making the TCR library involved RNA that had been extracted from PBMCs. Assembly of TCR beta libraries relied on iRepertoire HTBI primers together with Arm-PCR of CDR3 regions. Each CDR3 protein gets one entry after TCRdb re-called the multiplex PCR reads with MiXCR. The sample yields about 340,000 distinct CDR3 sequences, about 20% seen once. The starting material was peripheral blood mononuclear cells (PBMCs), obtained when the disease was refractory, from a patient treated with antithyroid drugs. Receptors originate from a female donor with Graves disease.

V gene TRBV4-1 combines with J gene TRBJ1-2; D is ambiguous. Trimming left V 1 base short and J 7 bases short, with 19 bases between. Germline V lookup: CDR1 MGHRA, CDR2 YSYEKL. The length of the CDR3 is 16 residues. In DNA, the CDR3 is TGCGCCAGCAGCCAAGTAGGTCGGGGTATAGGCTCTGGCTACACCTTC. It is translated as CASSQVGRGIGSGYTF.

This clonotype was detected only a few times. The chain is built from TRBV27 and TRBJ1-5, with D possibly matching TRBD1 (5 bases). Per germline, CDR1 MNHEY and CDR2 SMNVEV (reference sequence). This CDR3 region has 14 residues. With 5 bases removed from V and 6 bases from J, the gap between germline ends came to 14 bases. The chain's CDR3 is CASSPQGNGQPQHF. CDR3 in DNA: TGTGCCAGCAGTCCCCAGGGAAACGGTCAGCCCCAGCATTTT.

This clonotype was counted at least ten times. The gene calls are TRBV2 and TRBJ2-7, with TRBD2 as a possible D gene (6 bases). Germline CDR1 and CDR2: SNHLY and FYNNEI. Trimming shortened V by 5 bases and J by 3 bases, and 14 bases separated the two germline ends. This CDR3 spans 14 amino acids. The CDR3 region is CASSFPGLSYEQYF. CDR3 nucleotide sequence: TGTGCCAGCAGTTTTCCTGGACTAAGCTACGAGCAGTACTTC.

As concerns this clonotype: This may stem from a read error, because a much larger clone lies one nucleotide away. This chain connects TRBV7-2 to TRBJ1-5; D might be TRBD1 (5 bases). Germline CDR1 SGHTA, CDR2 FQGNSA. With 6 bases removed from V and 7 bases from J, the gap between germline ends came to 16 bases. This CDR3 comprises 14 residues. This CDR3 is CASRSAGLLQPQHF. In DNA, the CDR3 is TGTGCCAGCAGGTCGGCAGGGTTATTACAGCCCCAGCATTTT.

In its sample, this clonotype was seen many times. V gene TRBV28 combines with J gene TRBJ2-7, with 9 positions matching TRBD2. Unmatched junction bases numbered 10, after V lost 4 bases and J lost 6 bases. CDR1 is MDHEN and CDR2 is SYDVKM in the germline V gene. The CDR3 is made up of 15 amino acids. The CDR3 DNA is TGTGCCAGCAGTTGGGGATTAGCGGGAGTAGTCGAGCAGTACTTC. Translating it yields CASSWGLAGVVEQYF.

This clonotype was seen repeatedly, ten times or more. The chain employs TRBV7-2 and TRBJ2-7; 9 bases match TRBD1. With 1 base clipped from V and 2 bases from J, the junction kept 3 bases outside the gene matches. The germline CDR1 and CDR2 sequences are SGHTA and FQGNSA. This CDR3 has 15 residues. The CDR3 sequence: CASSLDRDRAYEQYF. The DNA of the CDR3 is TGTGCCAGCAGCTTAGATAGGGACAGGGCCTACGAGCAGTACTTC.